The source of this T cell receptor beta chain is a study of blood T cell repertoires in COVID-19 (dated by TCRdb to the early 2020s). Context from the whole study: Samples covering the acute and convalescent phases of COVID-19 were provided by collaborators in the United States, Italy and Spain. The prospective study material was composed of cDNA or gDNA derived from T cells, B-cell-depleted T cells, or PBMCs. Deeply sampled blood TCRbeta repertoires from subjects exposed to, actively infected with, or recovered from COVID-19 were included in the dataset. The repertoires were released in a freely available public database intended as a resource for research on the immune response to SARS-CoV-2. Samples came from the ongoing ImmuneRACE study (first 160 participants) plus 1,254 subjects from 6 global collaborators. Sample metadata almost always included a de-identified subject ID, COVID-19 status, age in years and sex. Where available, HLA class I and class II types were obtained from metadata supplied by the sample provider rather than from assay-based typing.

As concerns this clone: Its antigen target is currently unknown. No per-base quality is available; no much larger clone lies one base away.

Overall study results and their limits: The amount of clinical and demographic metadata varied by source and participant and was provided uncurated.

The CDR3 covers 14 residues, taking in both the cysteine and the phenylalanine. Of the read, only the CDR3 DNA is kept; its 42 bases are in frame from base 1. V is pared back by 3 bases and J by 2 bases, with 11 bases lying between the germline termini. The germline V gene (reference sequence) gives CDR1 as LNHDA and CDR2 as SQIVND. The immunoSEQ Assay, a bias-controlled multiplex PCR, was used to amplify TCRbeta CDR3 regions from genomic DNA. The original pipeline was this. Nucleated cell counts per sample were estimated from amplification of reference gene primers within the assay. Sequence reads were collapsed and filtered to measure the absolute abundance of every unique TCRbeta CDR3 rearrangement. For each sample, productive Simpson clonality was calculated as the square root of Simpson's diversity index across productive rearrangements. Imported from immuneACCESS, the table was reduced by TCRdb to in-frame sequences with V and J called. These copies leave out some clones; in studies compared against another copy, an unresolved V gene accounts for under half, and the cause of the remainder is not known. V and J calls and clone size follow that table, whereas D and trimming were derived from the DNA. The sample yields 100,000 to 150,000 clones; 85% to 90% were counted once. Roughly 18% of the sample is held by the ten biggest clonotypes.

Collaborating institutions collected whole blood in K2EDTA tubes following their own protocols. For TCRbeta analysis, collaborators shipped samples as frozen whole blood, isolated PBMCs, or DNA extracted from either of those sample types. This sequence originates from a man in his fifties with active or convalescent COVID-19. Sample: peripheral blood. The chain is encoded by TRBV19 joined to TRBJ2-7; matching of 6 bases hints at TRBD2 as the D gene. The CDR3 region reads CASSIGGAAYEQYF. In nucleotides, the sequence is TGTGCCAGTAGTATCGGCGGGGCCGCCTACGAGCAGTACTTC.